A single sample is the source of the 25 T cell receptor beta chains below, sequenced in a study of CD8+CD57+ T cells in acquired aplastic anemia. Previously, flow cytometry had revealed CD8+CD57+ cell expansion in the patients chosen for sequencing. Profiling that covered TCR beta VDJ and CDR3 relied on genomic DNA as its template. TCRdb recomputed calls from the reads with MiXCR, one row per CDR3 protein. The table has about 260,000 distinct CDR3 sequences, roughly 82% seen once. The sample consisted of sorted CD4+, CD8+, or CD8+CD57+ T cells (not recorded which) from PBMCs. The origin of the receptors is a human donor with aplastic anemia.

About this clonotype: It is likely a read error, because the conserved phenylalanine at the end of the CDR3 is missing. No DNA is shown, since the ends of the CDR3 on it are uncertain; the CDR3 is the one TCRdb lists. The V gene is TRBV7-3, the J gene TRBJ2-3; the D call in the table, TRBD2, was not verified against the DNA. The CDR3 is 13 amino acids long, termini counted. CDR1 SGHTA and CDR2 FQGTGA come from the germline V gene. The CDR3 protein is CASSYGLTGIPGG.

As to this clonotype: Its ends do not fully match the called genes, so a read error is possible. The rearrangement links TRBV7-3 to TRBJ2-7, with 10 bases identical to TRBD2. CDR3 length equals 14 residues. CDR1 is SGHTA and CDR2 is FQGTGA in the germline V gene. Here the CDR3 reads CASSLSGGAIDEQF. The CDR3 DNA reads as TGTGCCAGCAGCCTCAGCGGGGGGGCGATTGATGAGCAGTTC.

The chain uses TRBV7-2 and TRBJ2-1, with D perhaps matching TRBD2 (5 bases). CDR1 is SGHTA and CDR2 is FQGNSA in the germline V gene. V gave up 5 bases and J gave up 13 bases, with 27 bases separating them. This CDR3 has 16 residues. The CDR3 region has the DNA TGTGCCAGCAGCGTTCAGACTACCTATGGCTACACCGACCAGTTCTTC. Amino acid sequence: CASSVQTTYGYTDQFF.

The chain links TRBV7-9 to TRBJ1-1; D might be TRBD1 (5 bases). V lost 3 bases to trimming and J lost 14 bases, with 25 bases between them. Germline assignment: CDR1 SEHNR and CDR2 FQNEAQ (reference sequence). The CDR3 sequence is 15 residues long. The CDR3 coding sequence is TGTGCCAGCAGCTTTCAAAGAAGCGGGGGGATCCTACAATTCTTT. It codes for CASSFQRSGGILQFF.

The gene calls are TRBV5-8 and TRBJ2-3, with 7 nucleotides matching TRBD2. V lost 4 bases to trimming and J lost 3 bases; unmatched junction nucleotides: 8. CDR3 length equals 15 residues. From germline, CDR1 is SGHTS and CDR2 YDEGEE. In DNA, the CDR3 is TGTGCCAGCAGCGTTAGTGGGGGGGAGACAGATACGCAGTATTTT. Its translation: CASSVSGGETDTQYF.

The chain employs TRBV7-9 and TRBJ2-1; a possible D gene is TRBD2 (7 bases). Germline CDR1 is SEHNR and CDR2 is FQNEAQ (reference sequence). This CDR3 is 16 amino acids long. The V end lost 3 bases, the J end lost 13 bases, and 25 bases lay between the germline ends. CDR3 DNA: TGTGCCAGCAGCTTTGAACCCGGGGGGCTGAGCGATGGACAGTTCTTC. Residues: CASSFEPGGLSDGQFF. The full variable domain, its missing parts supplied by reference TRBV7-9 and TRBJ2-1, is DTGVSQNPRHKITKRGQNVTFRCDPISEHNRLYWYRQTLGQGPEFLTYFQNEAQLEKSRLLSDRFSAERPKGSFSTLEIQRTEQGDSAMYLCASSFEPGGLSDGQFFGPGTRLTVL.

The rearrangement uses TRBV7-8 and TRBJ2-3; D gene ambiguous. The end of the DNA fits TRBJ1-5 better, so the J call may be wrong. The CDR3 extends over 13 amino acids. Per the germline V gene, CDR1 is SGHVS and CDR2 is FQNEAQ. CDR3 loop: CASSYRPDDTQHF. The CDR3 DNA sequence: TGTGCCAGCAGCTACCGGCCAGACGATACACAGCATTTT.

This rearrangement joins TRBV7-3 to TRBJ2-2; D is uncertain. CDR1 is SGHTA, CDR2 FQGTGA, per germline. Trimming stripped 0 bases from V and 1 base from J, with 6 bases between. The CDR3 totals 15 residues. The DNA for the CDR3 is TGTGCCAGCAGCTTAACGGGGATGAACACCGGGGAGCTGTTTTTT. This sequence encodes CASSLTGMNTGELFF.

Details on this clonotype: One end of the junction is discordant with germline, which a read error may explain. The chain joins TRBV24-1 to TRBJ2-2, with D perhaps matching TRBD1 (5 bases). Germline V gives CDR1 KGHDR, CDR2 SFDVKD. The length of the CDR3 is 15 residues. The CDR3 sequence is CATSDKKTGTGELTF. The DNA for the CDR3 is TGTGCCACCAGTGACAAGAAAACAGGCACCGGAGAGCTGACTTTT.

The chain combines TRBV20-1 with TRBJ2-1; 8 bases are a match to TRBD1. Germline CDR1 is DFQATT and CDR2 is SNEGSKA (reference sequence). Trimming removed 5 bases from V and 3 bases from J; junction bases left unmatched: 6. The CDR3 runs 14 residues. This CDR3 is CSAARQGIYNEQFF. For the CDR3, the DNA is TGCAGTGCTGCTCGACAGGGGATCTACAATGAGCAGTTCTTC.

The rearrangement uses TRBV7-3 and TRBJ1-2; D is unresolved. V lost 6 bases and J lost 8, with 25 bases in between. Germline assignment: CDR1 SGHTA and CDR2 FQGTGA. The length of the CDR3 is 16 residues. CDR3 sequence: CASRLETNAVVHGYTF. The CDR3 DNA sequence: TGTGCCAGCAGATTAGAGACCAACGCCGTCGTACACGGCTACACCTTC.

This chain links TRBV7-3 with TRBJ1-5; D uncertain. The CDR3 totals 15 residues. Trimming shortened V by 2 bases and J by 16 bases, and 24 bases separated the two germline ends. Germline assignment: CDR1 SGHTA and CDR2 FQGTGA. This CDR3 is CASSLSGGGQDEAHF. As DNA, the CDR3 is TGTGCCAGCAGCTTATCAGGCGGAGGGCAAGATGAAGCTCATTTT. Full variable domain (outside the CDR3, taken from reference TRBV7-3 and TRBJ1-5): GAGVSQTPSNKVTEKGKYVELRCDPISGHTALYWYRQSLGQGPEFLIYFQGTGAADDSGLPNDRFFAVRPEGSVSTLKIQRTERGDSAVYLCASSLSGGGQDEAHFGDGTRLSIL.

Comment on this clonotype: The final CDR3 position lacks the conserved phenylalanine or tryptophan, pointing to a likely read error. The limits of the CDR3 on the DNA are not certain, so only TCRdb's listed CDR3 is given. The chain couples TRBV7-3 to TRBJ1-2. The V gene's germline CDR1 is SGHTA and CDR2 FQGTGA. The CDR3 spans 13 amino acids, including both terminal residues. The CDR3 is CASSLGKRGGYTL.

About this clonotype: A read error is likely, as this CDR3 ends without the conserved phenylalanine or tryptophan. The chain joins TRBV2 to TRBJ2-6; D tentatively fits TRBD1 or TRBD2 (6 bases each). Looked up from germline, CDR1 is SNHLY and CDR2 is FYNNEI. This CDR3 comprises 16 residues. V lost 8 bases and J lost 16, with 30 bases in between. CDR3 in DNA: TGTGCCAGCGGGGACGGGGGCACCGATACGCAGTATTTTCTGACTTGC. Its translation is CASGDGGTDTQYFLTC.

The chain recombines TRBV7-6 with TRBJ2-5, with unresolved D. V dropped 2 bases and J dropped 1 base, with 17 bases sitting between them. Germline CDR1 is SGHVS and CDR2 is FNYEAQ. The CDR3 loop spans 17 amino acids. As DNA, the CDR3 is TGTGCCAGCAGCTTACAGCCCATAGAGTTGCTCCAAGAGACCCAGTACTTC. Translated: CASSLQPIELLQETQYF.

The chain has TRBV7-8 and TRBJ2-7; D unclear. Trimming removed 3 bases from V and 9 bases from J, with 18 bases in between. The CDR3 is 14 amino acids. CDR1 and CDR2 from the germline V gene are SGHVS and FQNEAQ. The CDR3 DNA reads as TGTGCCAGCAGCTTCGCGCGAGGTACCGATACGCAGTACTTC. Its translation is CASSFARGTDTQYF.

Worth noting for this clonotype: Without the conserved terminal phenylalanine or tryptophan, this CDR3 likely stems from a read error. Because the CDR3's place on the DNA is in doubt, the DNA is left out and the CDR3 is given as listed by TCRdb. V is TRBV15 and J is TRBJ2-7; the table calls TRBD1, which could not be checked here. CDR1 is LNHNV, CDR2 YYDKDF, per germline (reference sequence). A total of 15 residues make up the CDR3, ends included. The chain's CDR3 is CATSRYRGPSVDYGY.

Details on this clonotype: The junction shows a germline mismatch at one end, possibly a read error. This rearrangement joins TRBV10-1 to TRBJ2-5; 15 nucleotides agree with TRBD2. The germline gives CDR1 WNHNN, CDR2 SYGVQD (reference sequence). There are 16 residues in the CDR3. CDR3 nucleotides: TGTGCCAGCAGTCTGGGACTAGCGGGGGGAGTGGAGAACCAGTACTTC. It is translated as CASSLGLAGGVENQYF.

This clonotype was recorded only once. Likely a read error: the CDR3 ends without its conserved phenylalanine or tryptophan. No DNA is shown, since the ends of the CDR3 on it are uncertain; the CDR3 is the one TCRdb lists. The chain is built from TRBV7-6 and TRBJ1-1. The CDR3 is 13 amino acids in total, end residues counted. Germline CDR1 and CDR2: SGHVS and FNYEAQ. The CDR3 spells CASSMTSNNSPLL.

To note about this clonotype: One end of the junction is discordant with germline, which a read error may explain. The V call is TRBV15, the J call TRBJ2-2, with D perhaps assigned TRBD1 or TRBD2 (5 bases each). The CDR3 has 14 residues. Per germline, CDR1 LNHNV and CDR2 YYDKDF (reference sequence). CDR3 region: CASSLGERHGALFF. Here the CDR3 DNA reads TGTGCCAGCAGCTTAGGCGAACGGCACGGGGCGCTGTTTTTT.

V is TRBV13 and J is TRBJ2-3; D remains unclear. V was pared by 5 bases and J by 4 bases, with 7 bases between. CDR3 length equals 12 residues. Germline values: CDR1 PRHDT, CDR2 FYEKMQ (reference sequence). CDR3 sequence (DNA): TGTGCCAGCAGCCATCTTGCAGATACGCAGTATTTT. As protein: CASSHLADTQYF.

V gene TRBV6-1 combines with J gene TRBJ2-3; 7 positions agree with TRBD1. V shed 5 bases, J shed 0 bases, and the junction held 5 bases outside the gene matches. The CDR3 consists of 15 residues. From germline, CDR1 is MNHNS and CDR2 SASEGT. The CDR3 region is CASSTQGQSTDTQYF. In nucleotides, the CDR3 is TGTGCCAGCAGTACACAGGGGCAAAGCACAGATACGCAGTATTTT.

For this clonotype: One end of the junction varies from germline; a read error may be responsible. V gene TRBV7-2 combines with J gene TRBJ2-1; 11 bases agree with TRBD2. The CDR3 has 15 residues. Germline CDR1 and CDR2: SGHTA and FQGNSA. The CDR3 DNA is TGTGCCAGCAGCCCGATAGCGGGAGGGGACAATGGGCAGTTCTTC. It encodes CASSPIAGGDNGQFF. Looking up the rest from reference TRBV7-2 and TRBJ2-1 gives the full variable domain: GAGVSQSPSNKVTEKGKDVELRCDPISGHTALYWYRQSLGQGLEFLIYFQGNSAPDKSGLPSDRFSAERTGGSVSTLTIQRTQQEDSAVYLCASSPIAGGDNGQFFGPGTRLTVL.

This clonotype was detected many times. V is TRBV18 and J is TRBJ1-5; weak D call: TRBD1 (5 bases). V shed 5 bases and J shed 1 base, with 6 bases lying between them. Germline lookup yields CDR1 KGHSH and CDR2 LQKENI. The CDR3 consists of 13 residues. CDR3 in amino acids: CASSSGSNQPQHF. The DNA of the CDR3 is TGTGCCAGCTCATCAGGGAGCAATCAGCCCCAGCATTTT.

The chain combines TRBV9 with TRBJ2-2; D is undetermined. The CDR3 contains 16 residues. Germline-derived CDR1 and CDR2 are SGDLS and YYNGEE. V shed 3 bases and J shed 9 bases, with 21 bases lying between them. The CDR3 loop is CASSEWWEEKYWELFF. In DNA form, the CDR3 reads TGTGCCAGCAGCGAGTGGTGGGAAGAGAAGTACTGGGAGCTGTTTTTT.